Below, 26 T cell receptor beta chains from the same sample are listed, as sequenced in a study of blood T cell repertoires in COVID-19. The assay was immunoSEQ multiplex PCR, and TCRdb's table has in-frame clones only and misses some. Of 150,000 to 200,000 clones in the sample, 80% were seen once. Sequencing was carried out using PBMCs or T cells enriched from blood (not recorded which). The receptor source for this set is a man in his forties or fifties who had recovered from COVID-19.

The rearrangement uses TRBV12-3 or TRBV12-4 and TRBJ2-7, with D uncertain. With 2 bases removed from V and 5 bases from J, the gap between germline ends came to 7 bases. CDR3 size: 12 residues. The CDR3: CASSLQSHEQYF. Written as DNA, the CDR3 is TGTGCCAGCAGTTTACAGTCCCACGAGCAGTACTTC.

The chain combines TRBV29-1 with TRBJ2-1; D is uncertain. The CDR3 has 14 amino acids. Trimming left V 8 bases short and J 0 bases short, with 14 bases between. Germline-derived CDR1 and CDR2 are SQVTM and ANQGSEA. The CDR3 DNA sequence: TGCAGCACCTCCTGGAGAGGCTCCTACAATGAGCAGTTCTTC. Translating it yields CSTSWRGSYNEQFF.

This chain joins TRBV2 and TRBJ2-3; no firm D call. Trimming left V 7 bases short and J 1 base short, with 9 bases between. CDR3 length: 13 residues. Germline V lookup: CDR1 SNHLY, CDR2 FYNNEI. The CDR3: CASNRFGTDTQYF. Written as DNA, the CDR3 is TGTGCCAGCAATCGTTTCGGCACAGATACGCAGTATTTT. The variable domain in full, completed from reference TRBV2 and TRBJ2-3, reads EPEVTQTPSHQVTQMGQEVILRCVPISNHLYFYWYRQILGQKVEFLVSFYNNEISEKSEIFDDQFSVERPDGSNFTLKIRSTKLEDSAMYFCASNRFGTDTQYFGPGTRLTVL.

The CDR3 loop reads CAISRDSGNQPQHF. CDR3 DNA sequence: TGTGCCATCAGCAGGGATTCAGGCAATCAGCCCCAGCATTTT. This rearrangement joins TRBV10-3 to TRBJ1-5; tentative D call: TRBD1 (5 bases). This CDR3 has 14 residues. CDR1 is ENHRY, CDR2 SYGVKD, per germline. Deletions cut 6 bases from V and 2 bases from J, with 11 bases between.

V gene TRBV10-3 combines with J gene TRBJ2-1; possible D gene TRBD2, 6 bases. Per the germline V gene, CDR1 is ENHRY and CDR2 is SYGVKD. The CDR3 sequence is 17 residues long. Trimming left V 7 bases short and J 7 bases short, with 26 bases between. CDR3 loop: CAITPIGAGGKGNEQFF. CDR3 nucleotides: TGTGCCATCACCCCAATAGGAGCGGGCGGGAAAGGGAATGAGCAGTTCTTC.

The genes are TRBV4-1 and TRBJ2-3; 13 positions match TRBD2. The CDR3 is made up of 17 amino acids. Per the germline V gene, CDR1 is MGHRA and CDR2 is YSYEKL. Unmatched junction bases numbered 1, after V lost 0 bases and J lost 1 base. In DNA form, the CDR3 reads TGCGCCAGCAGCCAAGAAGGACTAGCGGGGGGCACAGATACGCAGTATTTT. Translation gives CASSQEGLAGGTDTQYF.

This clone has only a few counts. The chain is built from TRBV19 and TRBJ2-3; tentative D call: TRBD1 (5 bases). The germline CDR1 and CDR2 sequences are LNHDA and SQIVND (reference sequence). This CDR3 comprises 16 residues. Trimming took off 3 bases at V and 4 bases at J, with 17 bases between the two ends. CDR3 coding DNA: TGTGCCAGTAGTATCCTCCAGGGCAGGACGTCAGATACGCAGTATTTT. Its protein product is CASSILQGRTSDTQYF. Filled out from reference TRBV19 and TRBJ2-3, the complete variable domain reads DGGITQSPKYLFRKEGQNVTLSCEQNLNHDAMYWYRQDPGQGLRLIYYSQIVNDFQKGDIAEGYSVSREKKESFPLTVTSAQKNPTAFYLCASSILQGRTSDTQYFGPGTRLTVL.

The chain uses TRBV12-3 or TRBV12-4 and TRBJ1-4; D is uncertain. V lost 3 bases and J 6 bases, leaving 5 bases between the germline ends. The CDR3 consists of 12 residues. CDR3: CASSLVDEKLFF. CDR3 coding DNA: TGTGCCAGCAGTTTGGTAGATGAAAAACTGTTTTTT.

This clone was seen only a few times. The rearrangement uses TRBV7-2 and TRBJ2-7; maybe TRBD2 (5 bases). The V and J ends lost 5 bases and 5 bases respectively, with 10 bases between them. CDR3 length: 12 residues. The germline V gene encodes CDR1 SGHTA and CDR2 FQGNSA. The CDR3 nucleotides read TGTGCCAGCAGCCAAAGAGGGAACGAGCAGTACTTC. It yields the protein CASSQRGNEQYF.

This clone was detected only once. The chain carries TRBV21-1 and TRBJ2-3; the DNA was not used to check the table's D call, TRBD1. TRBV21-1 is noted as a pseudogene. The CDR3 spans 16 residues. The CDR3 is CASSKEGGAGTDTQYF. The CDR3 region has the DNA TGTGCCAGCAGCAAAGAAGGGGGCGCCGGCACAGATACGCAGTATTTT.

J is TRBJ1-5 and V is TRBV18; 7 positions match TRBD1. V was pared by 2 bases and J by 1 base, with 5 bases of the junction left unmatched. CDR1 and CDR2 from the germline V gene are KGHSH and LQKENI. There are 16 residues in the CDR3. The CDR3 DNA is TGTGCCAGCTCACCAAAGGGGGCTGGAAGCAATCAGCCCCAGCATTTT. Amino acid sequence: CASSPKGAGSNQPQHF.

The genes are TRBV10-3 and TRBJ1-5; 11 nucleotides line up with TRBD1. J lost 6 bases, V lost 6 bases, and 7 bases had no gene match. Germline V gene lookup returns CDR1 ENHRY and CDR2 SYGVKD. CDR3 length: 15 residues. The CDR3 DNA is TGTGCCATCAGCGCCGGACAGGGGGCAGGTCAGCCCCAGCATTTT. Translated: CAISAGQGAGQPQHF.

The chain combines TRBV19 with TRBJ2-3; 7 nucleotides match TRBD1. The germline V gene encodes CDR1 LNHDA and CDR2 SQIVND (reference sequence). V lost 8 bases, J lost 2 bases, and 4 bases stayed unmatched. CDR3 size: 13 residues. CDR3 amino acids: CASLQGNTDTQYF. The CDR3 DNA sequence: TGTGCCAGTCTACAGGGGAACACAGATACGCAGTATTTT. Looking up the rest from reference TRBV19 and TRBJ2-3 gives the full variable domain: DGGITQSPKYLFRKEGQNVTLSCEQNLNHDAMYWYRQDPGQGLRLIYYSQIVNDFQKGDIAEGYSVSREKKESFPLTVTSAQKNPTAFYLCASLQGNTDTQYFGPGTRLTVL.

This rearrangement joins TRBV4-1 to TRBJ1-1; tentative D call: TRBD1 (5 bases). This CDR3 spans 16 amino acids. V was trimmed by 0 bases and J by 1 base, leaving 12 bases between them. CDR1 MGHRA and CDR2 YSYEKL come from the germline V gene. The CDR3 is CASSQDGALRNTEAFF. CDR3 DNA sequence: TGCGCCAGCAGCCAAGATGGGGCTTTGCGGAACACTGAAGCTTTCTTT.

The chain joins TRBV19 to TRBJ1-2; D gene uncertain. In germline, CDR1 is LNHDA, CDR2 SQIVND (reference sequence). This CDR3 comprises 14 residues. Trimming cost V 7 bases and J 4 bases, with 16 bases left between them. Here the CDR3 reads CASTGLVPPYGYTF. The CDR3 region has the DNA TGTGCCAGTACCGGACTAGTTCCCCCCTATGGCTACACCTTC.

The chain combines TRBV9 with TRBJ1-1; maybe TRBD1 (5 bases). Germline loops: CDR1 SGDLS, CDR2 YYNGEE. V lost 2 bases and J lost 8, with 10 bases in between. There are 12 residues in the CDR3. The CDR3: CASSVYYREAFF. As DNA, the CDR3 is TGTGCCAGCAGCGTTTATTACAGGGAAGCTTTCTTT.

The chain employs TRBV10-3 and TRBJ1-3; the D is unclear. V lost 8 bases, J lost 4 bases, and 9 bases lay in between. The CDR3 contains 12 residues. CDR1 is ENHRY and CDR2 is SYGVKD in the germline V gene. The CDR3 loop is CAIGSRGNTIYF. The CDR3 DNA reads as TGTGCCATCGGTTCCAGGGGAAACACCATATATTTT.

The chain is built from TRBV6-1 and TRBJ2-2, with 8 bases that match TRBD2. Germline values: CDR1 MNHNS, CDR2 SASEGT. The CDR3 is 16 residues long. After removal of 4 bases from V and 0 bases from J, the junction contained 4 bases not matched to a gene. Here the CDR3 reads CASSAQAGANTGELFF. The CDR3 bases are TGTGCCAGCAGTGCTCAAGCGGGGGCGAACACCGGGGAGCTGTTTTTT.

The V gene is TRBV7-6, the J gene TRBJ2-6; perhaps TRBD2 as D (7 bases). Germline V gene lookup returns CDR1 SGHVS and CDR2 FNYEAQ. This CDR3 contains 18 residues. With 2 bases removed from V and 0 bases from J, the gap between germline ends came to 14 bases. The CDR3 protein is CASSLFGGLYSGANVLTF. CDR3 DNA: TGTGCCAGCAGCTTATTCGGGGGGCTTTACTCTGGGGCCAACGTCCTGACTTTC.

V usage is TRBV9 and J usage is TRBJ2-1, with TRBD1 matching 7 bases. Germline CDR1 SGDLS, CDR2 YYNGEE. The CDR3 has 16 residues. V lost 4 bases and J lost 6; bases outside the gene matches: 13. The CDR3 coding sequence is TGTGCCAGCAGCATCAGAAAGGGGGCCAATACCAATGAGCAGTTCTTC. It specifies CASSIRKGANTNEQFF.

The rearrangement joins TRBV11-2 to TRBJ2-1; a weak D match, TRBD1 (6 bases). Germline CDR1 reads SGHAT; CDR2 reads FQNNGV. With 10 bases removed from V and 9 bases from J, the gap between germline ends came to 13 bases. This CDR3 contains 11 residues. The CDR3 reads CANYVGGEQFF. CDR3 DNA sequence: TGTGCCAATTATGTAGGGGGTGAGCAGTTCTTC.

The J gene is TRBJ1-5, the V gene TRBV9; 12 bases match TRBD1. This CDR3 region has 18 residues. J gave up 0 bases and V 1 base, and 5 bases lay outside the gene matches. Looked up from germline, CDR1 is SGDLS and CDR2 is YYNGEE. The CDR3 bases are TGTGCCAGCAGCGTAAAGGGACAGGGGGCTTTTAGCAATCAGCCCCAGCATTTT. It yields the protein CASSVKGQGAFSNQPQHF.

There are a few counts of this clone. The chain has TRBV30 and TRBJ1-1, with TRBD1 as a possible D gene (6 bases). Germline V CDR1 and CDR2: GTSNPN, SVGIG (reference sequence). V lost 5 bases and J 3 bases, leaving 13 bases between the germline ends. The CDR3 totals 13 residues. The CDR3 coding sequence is TGTGCCTGGCTTCGGACAGCCTACACTGAAGCTTTCTTT. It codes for CAWLRTAYTEAFF.

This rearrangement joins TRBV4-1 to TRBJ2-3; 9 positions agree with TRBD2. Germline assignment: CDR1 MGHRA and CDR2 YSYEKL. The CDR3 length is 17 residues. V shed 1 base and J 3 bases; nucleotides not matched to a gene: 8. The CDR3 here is CASSQVSLSGGTDTQYF. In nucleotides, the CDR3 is TGCGCCAGCAGCCAAGTCTCCCTAAGCGGGGGGACAGATACGCAGTATTTT.

CDR3 DNA sequence: TGTGCCAGCTCACGGCAGGACTCTTACTCTGGAAACACCATATATTTT. Protein: CASSRQDSYSGNTIYF. This rearrangement joins TRBV18 to TRBJ1-3, with no clear D. Germline V CDR1 and CDR2: KGHSH, LQKENI. Between the trimmed V and J ends, which lost 4 bases and 0 bases, there was a span of 13 bases. The CDR3 extends over 16 amino acids.

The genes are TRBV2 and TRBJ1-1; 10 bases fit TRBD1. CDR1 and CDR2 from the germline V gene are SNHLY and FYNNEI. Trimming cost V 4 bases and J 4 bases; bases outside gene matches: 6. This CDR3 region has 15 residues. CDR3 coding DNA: TGTGCCAGCAGTGGACAGGGGGCGCGAGGCACTGAAGCTTTCTTT. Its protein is CASSGQGARGTEAFF.